Below are 14 T cell receptor beta chains sequenced from a single sample in a study of T cell repertoires in cytomegalovirus infection. These receptors lack a known antigen. TCRdb reprocessed the reads via MiXCR and lists one record per CDR3 protein. The repertoire consists of about 890,000 distinct CDR3 sequences, with 30% to 40% occurring once and the leading ten covering around an eighth. Sequenced here: cultured CD8+ T cells from PBMCs, sampled from culture after CMV antigen stimulation. The receptors here all came from a human donor in good health (CMV status not recorded). Some clones in this sample may be carry-over from other donors' samples.

In its sample, this clonotype was seen a few times. DNA of the CDR3: TGTGCCAGTAGTATCGGGGGATTGCAAGGCTACACCTTC. This encodes CASSIGGLQGYTF. The V and J genes are TRBV19 and TRBJ1-2; a weak D match, TRBD1 (5 bases). V lost 3 bases to trimming and J lost 8 bases, with 13 bases between them. In germline, CDR1 is LNHDA, CDR2 SQIVND (reference sequence). This CDR3 comprises 13 residues.

V and J are TRBV4-1 and TRBJ2-7, with TRBD1 matching over 9 bases. V dropped 1 base and J dropped 3; count of bases not matched to a gene: 4. The CDR3 runs 15 residues. Germline CDR1 is MGHRA and CDR2 is YSYEKL. Here the CDR3 reads CASSQVATGGYEQYF. The CDR3 region has the DNA TGCGCCAGCAGCCAAGTCGCGACAGGGGGCTACGAGCAGTACTTC.

This clonotype was found many times. The chain has TRBV6-5 and TRBJ2-3; either TRBD1 or TRBD2 may fit D (5 bases each). The CDR3 has 18 amino acids. V shed 1 base and J shed 7 bases, with 24 bases lying between them. Germline V gives CDR1 MNHEY, CDR2 SVGAGI. This chain's CDR3 is CASSYLGPGTASHNTQYF. The CDR3 coding sequence is TGTGCCAGCAGTTACTTAGGGCCGGGGACCGCCAGCCACAATACGCAGTATTTT.

This clonotype was recorded at least ten times. The rearrangement joins TRBV10-3 to TRBJ2-1; TRBD2 aligns across 11 bases. CDR1 and CDR2 (germline): ENHRY, SYGVKD. The CDR3 sequence is 17 residues long. J was trimmed by 6 bases and V by 3 bases; bases with no gene match: 10. In DNA, the CDR3 is TGTGCCATCAGTGAACGGCTAGCGGGGGGAGTCGGCAATGAGCAGTTCTTC. Its protein product is CAISERLAGGVGNEQFF.

This clonotype was recorded a few times. V is TRBV5-5 and J is TRBJ2-1; D is undetermined. Germline assignment: CDR1 SGHKS and CDR2 YYEKEE (reference sequence). This CDR3 is built from 16 residues. The germline V and J ends were trimmed by 0 bases and 3 bases, with 13 bases remaining between them. CDR3 nucleotides: TGTGCCAGCAGCTTGGATGAGCGACCCCTCTACAATGAGCAGTTCTTC. Encoded protein: CASSLDERPLYNEQFF.

This clonotype was picked up a small number of times. V gene TRBV27 combines with J gene TRBJ2-7; D call uncertain. The germline V gene has CDR1 MNHEY and CDR2 SMNVEV (reference sequence). V was shortened by 0 bases and J by 4 bases, with 16 bases between the two germline ends. The CDR3 is made up of 16 amino acids. CDR3 region: CASSLSRRTAVYEQYF. For the CDR3, the DNA is TGTGCCAGCAGTTTATCCCGCAGAACTGCTGTTTACGAGCAGTACTTC.

The rearrangement joins TRBV5-4 to TRBJ1-2; a possible D gene is TRBD1 (5 bases). The germline V and J ends were trimmed by 0 bases and 6 bases, with 9 bases remaining between them. The CDR3 has 13 amino acids. Germline V gene sequence: CDR1 SGHNT, CDR2 YYREEE (reference sequence). CDR3 DNA sequence: TGTGCCAGCAGCTTGGGGGGGTTGGATGGCTACACCTTC. This encodes CASSLGGLDGYTF.

DNA for the CDR3: TGTGCCAGCAGTTTGAACGGGGGAGCGGGGGCGACCCAGTACTTC. The encoded protein is CASSLNGGAGATQYF. The chain is built from TRBV27 and TRBJ2-5; 8 bases map to TRBD2. V trimming: 3 bases; J trimming: 7 bases; junction bases outside the gene matches: 10. Germline assignment: CDR1 MNHEY and CDR2 SMNVEV (reference sequence). The CDR3 sequence is 15 residues long.

The table lists this clonotype with a few counts. The chain employs TRBV27 and TRBJ1-4; D not certain. Between the trimmed V and J ends, which lost 5 bases and 5 bases, there was a span of 15 bases. CDR3 length equals 15 residues. CDR1 and CDR2 (germline): MNHEY, SMNVEV (reference sequence). CDR3 nucleotide sequence: TGTGCCAGCAGTCAGTATGGGGTAGGAAATGAAAAACTGTTTTTT. Translating gives CASSQYGVGNEKLFF.

This clonotype has a handful of counts. The chain links TRBV15 to TRBJ2-7, with D hard to call. V lost 6 bases, J lost 4 bases, and 13 bases lay in between. The CDR3 extends over 13 amino acids. Looked up from germline, CDR1 is LNHNV and CDR2 is YYDKDF (reference sequence). The CDR3 bases are TGTGCCACCAGTCCCGGACGTTTGTACGAGCAGTACGTC. Translated: CATSPGRLYEQYV.

The rearrangement joins TRBV5-6 to TRBJ2-7; the match to TRBD2 covers 7 bases. The V segment lost 3 bases and the J segment 3 bases; nucleotides outside the gene matches: 0. The CDR3 runs to 12 residues. Per the germline V gene, CDR1 is SGHDT and CDR2 is YYEEEE. CDR3 sequence: CASSWTSYEQYV. DNA for the CDR3: TGTGCCAGCAGCTGGACTAGCTACGAGCAGTACGTC.

The chain employs TRBV7-3 and TRBJ2-1, with no clear D. From germline, CDR1 is SGHTA and CDR2 FQGTGA. The length of the CDR3 is 13 residues. The V gene lost 3 bases and the J gene lost 7 bases, with 10 bases spanning the gap. The CDR3 region has the DNA TGTGCCAGCAGCTTTTTTCCTCAGAATGAGCAGTTCTTC. Translating it yields CASSFFPQNEQFF.

The chain has TRBV6-1 and TRBJ2-7; D may match TRBD1 or TRBD2 (5 bases each). The CDR3 totals 15 residues. CDR1 MNHNS and CDR2 SASEGT come from the germline V gene. V lost 2 bases and J lost 0, with 11 bases in between. The CDR3 loop is CASSEQRGVSYEQYV. CDR3 sequence (DNA): TGTGCCAGCAGTGAACAAAGGGGAGTCTCCTACGAGCAGTACGTC.

This clonotype has a handful of counts. The chain has TRBV7-9 and TRBJ1-1, with D hard to call. The length of the CDR3 is 15 residues. CDR1 is SEHNR and CDR2 is FQNEAQ in the germline V gene (reference sequence). Trimming removed 4 bases at V and 8 bases at J, with 20 bases between. CDR3 sequence reads: CASSSHWDERLEAFF. The CDR3 region has the DNA TGTGCCAGCAGCTCACATTGGGATGAGCGTCTAGAAGCTTTCTTT. Supplemented by reference TRBV7-9 and TRBJ1-1, the full variable domain reads DTGVSQNPRHKITKRGQNVTFRCDPISEHNRLYWYRQTLGQGPEFLTYFQNEAQLEKSRLLSDRFSAERPKGSFSTLEIQRTEQGDSAMYLCASSSHWDERLEAFFGQGTRLTVV.